The present entry profiles one T cell receptor (beta chain) with its context. Sample time point: peripheral blood 6 weeks after treatment start. These data originate in a study of PD-L1 blockade in urothelial cancer. Turning to the study itself: In 2014, patients got going on atezolizumab, taking 1,200 mg intravenously every 3 weeks.

Some clones are missing from TCRdb's copy, which holds only in-frame ones; the method was immunoSEQ multiplex PCR. The sample lists roughly 45,000 clones, around four fifths occurring once. V dropped 8 bases and J dropped 7 bases, with 20 bases sitting between them. Germline assignment: CDR1 LNHDA and CDR2 SQIVND (reference sequence). The CDR3 contains 14 residues. This TCR derives from a man in his 60s with urothelial cancer. The rearrangement joins TRBV19 to TRBJ1-2, with a tentative D call TRBD1 (5 bases). This material consisted of PBMCs, taken around atezolizumab (anti-PD-L1) treatment. The DNA for the CDR3 is TGTGCCAGTGGGATGGGCCTTCTCGGGGGTGGCTACACCTTC. Its protein is CASGMGLLGGGYTF. Full variable domain (rest looked up from reference TRBV19 and TRBJ1-2): DGGITQSPKYLFRKEGQNVTLSCEQNLNHDAMYWYRQDPGQGLRLIYYSQIVNDFQKGDIAEGYSVSREKKESFPLTVTSAQKNPTAFYLCASGMGLLGGGYTFGSGTRLTVV.